What follows is one T cell receptor (beta chain) and its context. A few counts support this clonotype. Its antigen remains unidentified. Per-base qualities were not stored, and no clone one base away is much larger. Library generation was performed with RT-PCR. The reads were generated on an Illumina HiSeq 2500. TCRdb redid the processing of the public reads, applying fastp at Q25 and MiXCR, and retained in-frame beta chains. A single entry per CDR3 protein holds the most common genes and DNA from its merged rows. The sample contains over 400,000 distinct CDR3 sequences, approximately 12% of them found a single time. Roughly 13% of the sample lies in the top ten. These data are taken from a study of response to subunit inactivated influenza vaccine (dated by TCRdb to 2017 to 2018). With regard to the full study: The study used deep quantitative T cell receptor repertoire profiling to track responses to a trivalent subunit inactivated influenza vaccine.

This specimen's time point label, interpreted: more than 40 days after influenza vaccine administration. The CDR3, cysteine through phenylalanine, is 14 amino acids long. Only the CDR3 DNA stays, 42 bases, in frame from base 1. V and J lose 3 bases and 7 bases, and a span of 12 bases separates them. Overall results and qualifications from the work: According to the authors, only a limited number of new T cells may be recruited by each seasonal influenza vaccination.

The sample was PBMCs from blood, taken roughly 48 days after vaccination. The chain was built from TRBV12-3 or TRBV12-4 and TRBJ2-2; 6 matching bases give a weak D call of TRBD2. The receptor was derived from a man aged 50-60 years who received an inactivated influenza vaccine. Donor details come from another sample of the same person, matched by shared clones. The CDR3 protein: CASSFLREDGELFF. The DNA is as follows: TGTGCCAGCAGTTTTTTGCGGGAAGACGGGGAGCTGTTTTTT.